The 24 T cell receptor beta chains reported below all come from one sample, sequenced in a study of CD8 T cells in Susac syndrome. With random hexamers, reverse transcription was performed on roughly 0.45 to 1 ug of RNA. TCRdb re-derived calls from the immunoSEQ multiplex PCR reads in MiXCR, one entry per CDR3 protein. The sample contains some 150,000 distinct CDR3 sequences, approximately 93% of which appear only once. The material sequenced was CD4+ T cells from PBMCs. The receptors here all came from a human donor in good health.

This clonotype was counted once. This chain joins TRBV28 and TRBJ1-2; tentatively, D is TRBD1 (5 bases). Looked up from germline, CDR1 is MDHEN and CDR2 is SYDVKM. This CDR3 has 17 amino acids. V was shortened by 2 bases and J by 8 bases, with 24 bases between the two germline ends. The CDR3 DNA follows: TGTGCCAGCAGTTTAGGGCAGGGAAAGACTCTCTTCGGCGGCTACACCTTC. This encodes CASSLGQGKTLFGGYTF.

J is TRBJ1-2 and V is TRBV6-5, with no clear D. V shed 0 bases and J shed 4 bases, with 18 bases lying between them. CDR1 is MNHEY and CDR2 is SVGAGI in the germline V gene. The CDR3 runs 17 residues. The CDR3 bases are TGTGCCAGCAGTTACTCAGGGAGGAGGGTAGGGCGCTATGGCTACACCTTC. It codes for CASSYSGRRVGRYGYTF.

The rearrangement joins TRBV5-1 to TRBJ2-1; D remains unclear. Trimming removed 4 bases at V and 0 bases at J, with 8 bases between. The CDR3 has 14 amino acids. Germline V gene lookup returns CDR1 SGHRS and CDR2 YFSETQ. Here the CDR3 DNA reads TGCGCCAGCAGCCCTCGGGTCTCCTACAATGAGCAGTTCTTC. Translation gives CASSPRVSYNEQFF.

The chain links TRBV4-1 to TRBJ2-5; 10 bases match TRBD2. Germline V CDR1 and CDR2: MGHRA, YSYEKL. The CDR3 spans 16 residues. J gave up 4 bases and V 0 bases, and 5 bases lay outside the gene matches. CDR3 amino acids: CASSQDGAGGPETQYF. The CDR3 nucleotides read TGCGCCAGCAGCCAAGATGGAGCGGGAGGGCCAGAGACCCAGTACTTC.

This chain joins TRBV10-3 and TRBJ2-7; 8 nucleotides align to TRBD2. The V segment lost 3 bases and the J segment 3 bases; nucleotides outside the gene matches: 4. The CDR3 covers 14 residues. Germline lookup yields CDR1 ENHRY and CDR2 SYGVKD. The CDR3 reads CAISDRGGLYEQYF. CDR3 nucleotide sequence: TGTGCCATCAGTGACCGCGGGGGGCTCTACGAGCAGTACTTC.

The CDR3 loop is CASSFDTGWGNQPQHF. The CDR3 DNA reads as TGTGCCAGCAGTTTCGACACGGGATGGGGCAATCAGCCCCAGCATTTT. The chain uses TRBV12-3 or TRBV12-4 and TRBJ1-5; D not resolved. This CDR3 is built from 16 residues. Trimming took off 3 bases at V and 2 bases at J, with 14 bases between the two ends.

The chain uses TRBV7-2 and TRBJ2-2; 8 bases line up with TRBD2. The CDR3 extends over 16 amino acids. Germline V CDR1 and CDR2: SGHTA, FQGNSA. Germline trimming cut 1 base from V and 5 bases from J; bases unmatched to any gene: 6. Here the CDR3 reads CASSLVSGGGTGELFF. CDR3 bases: TGTGCCAGCAGCTTAGTGTCGGGAGGGGGTACCGGGGAGCTGTTTTTT.

This chain uses TRBV7-8 with TRBJ2-7; TRBD2 matches 11 bases. Germline V gene data show CDR1 as SGHVS and CDR2 as FQNEAQ. The V segment lost 0 bases and the J segment 4 bases; nucleotides outside the gene matches: 5. CDR3 length: 16 amino acids. The CDR3 nucleotides are TGTGCCAGCAGCTTAGCAAAGACTAGCGGGACGTACGAGCAGTACTTC. Its protein is CASSLAKTSGTYEQYF.

The chain is built from TRBV2 and TRBJ2-7; possibly TRBD1 or TRBD2 for D (5 bases each). Trimming pared 7 bases from V and 0 bases from J, leaving 10 bases between. Germline V gene sequence: CDR1 SNHLY, CDR2 FYNNEI. The CDR3 consists of 13 residues. In nucleotides, the CDR3 is TGTGCCAGCAAAGCAGGGAGCTCCTACGAGCAGTACTTC. Translating gives CASKAGSSYEQYF.

The chain carries TRBV12-3 or TRBV12-4 and TRBJ2-1; the D gene is possibly TRBD2 (5 bases). The CDR3 is made up of 15 amino acids. The V end lost 2 bases, the J end lost 0 bases, and 8 bases lay between the germline ends. CDR3 amino acids: CASSLKRSSYNEQFF. For the CDR3, the DNA is TGTGCCAGCAGTTTAAAGCGGAGCTCCTACAATGAGCAGTTCTTC.

CDR3 region: CSAEGQPYGYTF. The DNA of the CDR3 is TGCAGCGCAGAAGGACAGCCCTATGGCTACACCTTC. This rearrangement joins TRBV29-1 to TRBJ1-2; D perhaps matches TRBD1 (6 bases). V lost 7 bases, J lost 4 bases, and 13 bases lay in between. The CDR3 spans 12 residues. Germline V gene sequence: CDR1 SQVTM, CDR2 ANQGSEA.

This clonotype came up once. The chain links TRBV3-1 to TRBJ1-1, with unresolved D. Trimming stripped 2 bases from V and 5 bases from J, with 12 bases between. The CDR3 loop spans 14 amino acids. CDR1 is LGHDT, CDR2 YNNKEL, per germline (reference sequence). The CDR3: CASSQSPRRTEAFF. In DNA, the CDR3 is TGTGCCAGCAGCCAAAGCCCCAGGAGGACTGAAGCTTTCTTT.

CDR3 coding DNA: TGTGCCAGCTCATCTCTCCCGGGACAGGGGGCCAGCAATCAGCCCCAGCATTTT. Residues: CASSSLPGQGASNQPQHF. This rearrangement joins TRBV18 to TRBJ1-5; the match to TRBD1 covers 12 bases. The CDR3 has 18 residues. V lost 5 bases, J lost 1 base, and 9 bases stayed unmatched. Looked up from germline, CDR1 is KGHSH and CDR2 is LQKENI.

The chain employs TRBV14 and TRBJ1-1, with 7 positions matching TRBD1. With V trimmed by 4 bases and J by 1 base, 6 bases remained unmatched. The CDR3 totals 15 residues. The germline V gene encodes CDR1 SGHDN and CDR2 FVKESK. The CDR3 bases are TGTGCCAGCAGCCCTTGGACAGGAGCGAACACTGAAGCTTTCTTT. Amino acid sequence: CASSPWTGANTEAFF.

V usage is TRBV15 and J usage is TRBJ2-7; 13 nucleotides match TRBD2. Losses at the gene ends were 8 bases for V and 4 bases for J; bases not matched to a gene: 5. This CDR3 comprises 14 residues. Germline V lookup: CDR1 LNHNV, CDR2 YYDKDF (reference sequence). The CDR3, as DNA: TGTGCCACCCTCGCGACTAGCGGGGGGTACGAGCAGTACTTC. Its translation: CATLATSGGYEQYF. The full variable domain, its missing parts supplied by reference TRBV15 and TRBJ2-7, is DAMVIQNPRYQVTQFGKPVTLSCSQTLNHNVMYWYQQKSSQAPKLLFHYYDKDFNNEADTPDNFQSRRPNTSFCFLDIRSPGLGDTAMYLCATLATSGGYEQYFGPGTRLTVT.

The chain couples TRBV30 to TRBJ2-2; 8 bases map to TRBD1. Trimming removed 7 bases from V and 4 bases from J; junction bases left unmatched: 5. The CDR3 totals 13 residues. Germline V gene lookup returns CDR1 GTSNPN and CDR2 SVGIG (reference sequence). In nucleotides, the CDR3 is TGTGCCTCCAGGGGGCTAGTCACCGGGGAGCTGTTTTTT. Encoded protein: CASRGLVTGELFF.

V gene TRBV10-1 combines with J gene TRBJ2-1, with TRBD1 matching over 10 bases. The length of the CDR3 is 15 residues. The germline V gene has CDR1 WNHNN and CDR2 SYGVQD (reference sequence). The V and J ends lost 4 bases and 7 bases, in that order; junction bases with no gene match: 7. This CDR3 is CASSGGGQGTNEQFF. CDR3 sequence (DNA): TGCGCCAGCAGTGGCGGGGGACAGGGGACAAATGAGCAGTTCTTC.

The chain is built from TRBV20-1 and TRBJ1-5, with 8 nucleotides matching TRBD1. The V segment lost 6 bases and the J segment 0 bases; nucleotides outside the gene matches: 7. The CDR3 covers 15 residues. Germline V CDR1 and CDR2: DFQATT, SNEGSKA (reference sequence). Written as DNA, the CDR3 is TGCAGTGCGCATCACAGGGGGAATAGCAATCAGCCCCAGCATTTT. Translating it yields CSAHHRGNSNQPQHF.

This clonotype was seen a few times. V is TRBV5-1 and J is TRBJ2-7, with 9 bases aligning to TRBD1. The CDR3 consists of 16 residues. Trimming took 4 bases from V and 5 from J; bases not matched to a gene: 13. Germline V lookup: CDR1 SGHRS, CDR2 YFSETQ. The CDR3 region has the DNA TGCGCCAGCAGCCTACAAACCGGGACAGGGATCGACGAGCAGTACTTC. Translation: CASSLQTGTGIDEQYF.

V and J are TRBV25-1 and TRBJ2-7; D not certain. V shed 4 bases and J shed 2 bases, with 15 bases lying between them. This CDR3 is 15 amino acids long. CDR1 is MGHDK and CDR2 is SYGVNS in the germline V gene. Written as DNA, the CDR3 is TGTGCCAGCAGTGCAGAGGTACCTCGGGCCTACGAGCAGTACTTC. Translating gives CASSAEVPRAYEQYF.

This clonotype has only one observation. The CDR3 DNA follows: TGTGCCTGGAGTGTTTCCGTCCTGAGGACTGAAGCTTTCTTT. Translated: CAWSVSVLRTEAFF. The rearrangement uses TRBV30 and TRBJ1-1, with D unresolved. The CDR3 has 14 amino acids. Germline assignment: CDR1 GTSNPN and CDR2 SVGIG (reference sequence). Trimming took off 0 bases at V and 5 bases at J, with 13 bases between the two ends.

The rearrangement links TRBV5-1 to TRBJ2-3; no clear D. The CDR3 length is 15 residues. Germline values: CDR1 SGHRS, CDR2 YFSETQ. The germline V and J ends were trimmed by 1 base and 1 base, with 10 bases remaining between them. CDR3 sequence: CASSLPPAGTDTQYF. CDR3 DNA: TGCGCCAGCAGCTTGCCGCCTGCCGGCACAGATACGCAGTATTTT.

The chain links TRBV9 to TRBJ2-3, with 7 bases matching TRBD2. This CDR3 spans 14 amino acids. From germline, CDR1 is SGDLS and CDR2 YYNGEE. V trimming: 4 bases; J trimming: 5 bases; junction bases outside the gene matches: 7. CDR3 amino acids: CASSPQLAGDTQYF. CDR3 coding DNA: TGTGCCAGCAGCCCACAGTTAGCGGGAGATACGCAGTATTTT.

The V gene is TRBV5-6, the J gene TRBJ2-3; a weak D match, TRBD2 (6 bases). The CDR3 has 17 residues. Germline CDR1 SGHDT, CDR2 YYEEEE. With 0 bases removed from V and 0 bases from J, the gap between germline ends came to 14 bases. CDR3 protein: CASSLVRLVGSTDTQYF. CDR3 nucleotides: TGTGCCAGCAGCTTGGTCCGACTAGTGGGTAGCACAGATACGCAGTATTTT.